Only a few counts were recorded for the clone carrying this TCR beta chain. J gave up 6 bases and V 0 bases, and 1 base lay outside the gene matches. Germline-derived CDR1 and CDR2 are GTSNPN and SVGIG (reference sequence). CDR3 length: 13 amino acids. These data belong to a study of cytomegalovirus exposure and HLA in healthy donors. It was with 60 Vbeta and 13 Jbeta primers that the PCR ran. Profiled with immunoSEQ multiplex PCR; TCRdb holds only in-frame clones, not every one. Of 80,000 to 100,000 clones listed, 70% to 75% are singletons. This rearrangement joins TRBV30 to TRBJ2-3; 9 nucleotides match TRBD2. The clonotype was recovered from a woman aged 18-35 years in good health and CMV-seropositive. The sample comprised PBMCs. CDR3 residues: CAWSVREGDTQYF. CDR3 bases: TGTGCCTGGAGTGTGCGGGAGGGGGATACGCAGTATTTT.